A single sample gave rise to the 26 T cell receptor beta chains below, sequenced in a study of blood T cell repertoires in COVID-19. Method: immunoSEQ multiplex PCR; TCRdb's copy keeps in-frame clones and lacks some. Among 200,000 to 250,000 clones, about nine tenths were seen once, and the ten largest hold 6.2%. Input material: peripheral blood. All receptors come from a man aged 60 to 75 with acute or convalescent COVID-19.

This rearrangement joins TRBV3-1 (or the pseudogene TRBV3-2) to TRBJ2-7; 9 bases line up with TRBD1. The CDR3 consists of 15 residues. Trimming at V came to 4 bases and at J to 2 bases, leaving 6 bases not matched to a gene. Germline V gene lookup returns CDR1 LGHDT and CDR2 YNNKEL (reference sequence). The DNA of the CDR3 is TGTGCCAGCAGCCGCCCCCGGGACAGGGCCTACGAGCAGTACTTC. It encodes CASSRPRDRAYEQYF.

This clone was seen once. V and J are TRBV5-1 and TRBJ2-7; 13 bases are a match to TRBD2. The germline gives CDR1 SGHRS, CDR2 YFSETQ. V dropped 4 bases and J dropped 5; count of bases not matched to a gene: 6. The CDR3 runs to 15 residues. The CDR3 sequence is CASSVGLAGAHEQYF. DNA for the CDR3: TGCGCCAGCAGCGTAGGACTAGCGGGAGCACACGAGCAGTACTTC.

The rearrangement links TRBV25-1 to TRBJ1-4; TRBD1 might be the D (5 bases). Trimming pared 5 bases from V and 6 bases from J, leaving 7 bases between. The CDR3 length is 12 residues. Germline V gene data show CDR1 as MGHDK and CDR2 as SYGVNS. CDR3 residues: CASSNRYEKLFF. CDR3 sequence (DNA): TGTGCCAGCAGTAACAGGTATGAAAAACTGTTTTTT.

This clone came up a few times. The CDR3 sequence is CASSARTGGNTEAFF. CDR3 in DNA: TGTGCCAGCAGCGCACGGACGGGGGGGAACACTGAAGCTTTCTTT. The V and J genes are TRBV9 and TRBJ1-1; possibly TRBD1 for D (5 bases). This CDR3 has 15 amino acids. The V end was cut by 3 bases, the J end by 1 base, with 13 bases between. Germline lookup yields CDR1 SGDLS and CDR2 YYNGEE.

The rearrangement links TRBV4-3 to TRBJ1-1; 7 bases match TRBD1. This CDR3 has 15 amino acids. V shed 0 bases, J shed 3 bases, and the junction held 4 bases outside the gene matches. The germline V gene has CDR1 LGHNA and CDR2 YSLEER. The CDR3 reads CASSQETGRYTEAFF. DNA of the CDR3: TGCGCCAGCAGCCAAGAGACAGGGAGGTACACTGAAGCTTTCTTT.

J is TRBJ1-6 and V is TRBV7-2; D gene uncertain. CDR1 SGHTA and CDR2 FQGNSA come from the germline V gene. V was shortened by 6 bases and J by 7 bases, with 7 bases between the two germline ends. The CDR3 loop spans 12 amino acids. CDR3 in DNA: TGTGCCAGCAGGGCCCCGAATTCACCCCTCCACTTT. Its protein is CASRAPNSPLHF.

This chain uses TRBV10-3 with TRBJ2-5, with D maybe TRBD1 (6 bases). V was cut by 4 bases and J by 2 bases, with 23 bases left in between. The CDR3 length is 18 residues. The germline CDR1 and CDR2 sequences are ENHRY and SYGVKD. CDR3 amino acids: CAISGSSENNRVQETQYF. The CDR3 nucleotides read TGTGCCATCAGTGGCTCGTCGGAGAATAACAGGGTTCAAGAGACCCAGTACTTC.

The V and J genes are TRBV6-2 or TRBV6-3 and TRBJ1-6; 9 bases are a match to TRBD1. J gave up 9 bases and V 0 bases, and 6 bases lay outside the gene matches. CDR1 MNHEY and CDR2 SVGEGT come from the germline V gene. The CDR3 is 16 amino acids. CDR3 DNA: TGTGCCAGCAGTTACTCTTCGACAGGGGGTAGTTCACCCCTCCACTTT. Its translation is CASSYSSTGGSSPLHF.

The rearrangement links TRBV9 to TRBJ1-2; D gene ambiguous. Germline V gene sequence: CDR1 SGDLS, CDR2 YYNGEE. This CDR3 region has 13 residues. Trimming took 1 base from V and 8 from J, leaving 12 bases between them. CDR3 bases: TGTGCCAGCAGCGTAACAGACTCGGGAGGCTACACCTTC. It is translated as CASSVTDSGGYTF. The full variable domain, rest sourced from reference TRBV9 and TRBJ1-2, is DSGVTQTPKHLITATGQRVTLRCSPRSGDLSVYWYQQSLDQGLQFLIQYYNGEERAKGNILERFSAQQFPDLHSELNLSSLELGDSALYFCASSVTDSGGYTFGSGTRLTVV.

This chain uses TRBV30 with TRBJ2-2; 7 bases fit TRBD1. The CDR3 spans 13 residues. After removal of 2 bases from V and 6 bases from J, the junction contained 3 bases not matched to a gene. CDR1 GTSNPN and CDR2 SVGIG come from the germline V gene (reference sequence). Here the CDR3 reads CAWSSTGAGELFF. CDR3 DNA: TGTGCCTGGAGTTCAACAGGGGCCGGGGAGCTGTTTTTT.

The chain recombines TRBV9 with TRBJ2-5; 7 nucleotides agree with TRBD2. CDR3 length equals 15 residues. CDR1 and CDR2 (germline): SGDLS, YYNGEE. The ends lost 4 bases at V and 5 bases at J; junction bases unmatched: 11. The CDR3 DNA reads as TGTGCCAGCAGCCCAAGGGGAGGGAGTAGGGAGACCCAGTACTTC. It codes for CASSPRGGSRETQYF.

This chain connects TRBV11-3 to TRBJ2-5, with TRBD1 as a possible D gene (7 bases). Germline V gene data show CDR1 as SGHNT and CDR2 as YENEEA. The CDR3 loop spans 16 amino acids. V was cut by 1 base and J by 7 bases, with 19 bases left in between. The CDR3: CASSLGAQGGFGTQYF. In nucleotides, the CDR3 is TGTGCCAGCAGCTTAGGTGCCCAGGGGGGTTTTGGGACCCAGTACTTC.

This clone appeared once. The chain couples TRBV4-2 to TRBJ2-2; 11 bases line up with TRBD1. This CDR3 comprises 18 residues. The J segment lost 1 base and the V segment lost 4 bases, leaving 8 bases of the junction unmatched. The germline CDR1 and CDR2 sequences are LGHNA and YNFKEQ. The CDR3 protein is CASSRSGTGGRNTGELFF. In nucleotides, the CDR3 is TGTGCCAGCAGCCGCTCCGGGACAGGGGGTCGGAACACCGGGGAGCTGTTTTTT.

In nucleotides, the CDR3 is TGTGCCAGCAGTCCCGGGGGGTTCCAAGAGACCCAGTACTTC. This translates into CASSPGGFQETQYF. The chain combines TRBV27 with TRBJ2-5, with 7 bases that match TRBD2. The CDR3 has 14 amino acids. Germline V gene data show CDR1 as MNHEY and CDR2 as SMNVEV (reference sequence). V lost 5 bases and J lost 1; bases outside the gene matches: 4.

This chain uses TRBV28 with TRBJ2-1; D may be TRBD2 (6 bases). The CDR3 sequence is 16 residues long. V was shortened by 2 bases and J by 9 bases, with 20 bases between the two germline ends. Germline V gene sequence: CDR1 MDHEN, CDR2 SYDVKM. The CDR3 reads CASSLEGAGRLGEQFF. CDR3 nucleotide sequence: TGTGCCAGCAGTTTAGAAGGAGCAGGGAGGTTGGGTGAGCAGTTCTTC.

The CDR3 DNA follows: TGTGCCAGCAGCCCCCCGGGACTAGCGGGGGAGACCTACGAGCAGTACTTC. Translation: CASSPPGLAGETYEQYF. The chain is built from TRBV5-4 and TRBJ2-7, with 14 nucleotides matching TRBD2. The junction had 8 bases not matched to a gene; V was cut back by 4 bases and J by 2 bases. The CDR3 totals 17 residues. Germline values: CDR1 SGHNT, CDR2 YYREEE (reference sequence).

The rearrangement uses TRBV13 and TRBJ2-7; 10 positions agree with TRBD2. V dropped 3 bases and J dropped 4; count of bases not matched to a gene: 3. The CDR3 is 14 residues long. Germline lookup yields CDR1 PRHDT and CDR2 FYEKMQ (reference sequence). The CDR3 nucleotides read TGTGCCAGCAGCTTGGTACTAGCGGGGTACGAGCAGTACTTC. Protein product: CASSLVLAGYEQYF.

V is TRBV5-6 and J is TRBJ2-5, with D perhaps TRBD1 (5 bases). There are 13 residues in the CDR3. In germline, CDR1 is SGHDT, CDR2 YYEEEE. V lost 1 base, J lost 5 bases, and 9 bases lay in between. DNA for the CDR3: TGTGCCAGCAGCTTGCAGGGTCGGGAGACCCAGTACTTC. It encodes CASSLQGRETQYF.

The genes are TRBV5-5 and TRBJ2-3, with a possible D match to TRBD2 (5 bases). Per germline, CDR1 SGHKS and CDR2 YYEKEE (reference sequence). V was clipped by 0 bases and J by 6 bases, with 11 bases between them. This CDR3 spans 14 amino acids. CDR3 in amino acids: CASSLGGVIDTQYF. CDR3 coding DNA: TGTGCCAGCAGCTTGGGGGGAGTAATTGATACGCAGTATTTT.

The gene calls are TRBV7-9 and TRBJ1-5; 8 positions match TRBD1. Germline values: CDR1 SEHNR, CDR2 FQNEAQ (reference sequence). Losses at the gene ends were 5 bases for V and 13 bases for J; bases not matched to a gene: 7. The CDR3 is 12 amino acids. This CDR3 reads CASSISQGAQHF. The CDR3 bases are TGTGCCAGCAGCATAAGTCAGGGGGCACAGCATTTT.

The chain couples TRBV19 to TRBJ1-1; 7 bases match TRBD1. Trimming at V came to 5 bases and at J to 5 bases, leaving 8 bases not matched to a gene. The CDR3 totals 14 residues. Germline values: CDR1 LNHDA, CDR2 SQIVND (reference sequence). CDR3 sequence (DNA): TGTGCCAGTAGTGTCAACAGGGGAAGGACTGAAGCTTTCTTT. Its translation is CASSVNRGRTEAFF.

The gene calls are TRBV19 and TRBJ1-2; 9 positions agree with TRBD1. Germline V gives CDR1 LNHDA, CDR2 SQIVND (reference sequence). This CDR3 has 15 amino acids. V dropped 3 bases and J dropped 8; count of bases not matched to a gene: 10. The CDR3 DNA reads as TGTGCCAGTAGTATGGGGCCTGACAGGGGGTCGGGCTACACCTTC. It translates to CASSMGPDRGSGYTF.

This chain joins TRBV14 and TRBJ1-6; 9 bases align to TRBD1. This CDR3 comprises 15 residues. The trim removed 6 bases at V and 6 bases at J, leaving 6 bases unmatched. Germline V lookup: CDR1 SGHDN, CDR2 FVKESK. CDR3 in DNA: TGTGCCAGCAGATCTCGACAGGGGGTTAATTCACCCCTCCACTTT. Encoded protein: CASRSRQGVNSPLHF. Full variable domain (outside the CDR3, taken from reference TRBV14 and TRBJ1-6): EAGVTQFPSHSVIEKGQTVTLRCDPISGHDNLYWYRRVMGKEIKFLLHFVKESKQDESGMPNNRFLAERTGGTYSTLKVQPAELEDSGVYFCASRSRQGVNSPLHFGNGTRLTVT.

In its sample, this clone was seen a few times. V gene TRBV28 combines with J gene TRBJ1-1; D gene ambiguous. The CDR3 extends over 13 amino acids. The V gene's germline CDR1 is MDHEN and CDR2 SYDVKM. Trimming removed 2 bases from V and 6 bases from J, with 10 bases in between. The CDR3 sequence: CASSLPSRPEAFF. The CDR3 region has the DNA TGTGCCAGCAGTTTACCCTCGAGGCCTGAAGCTTTCTTT.

The chain employs TRBV28 and TRBJ1-6; D is ambiguous. Germline-derived CDR1 and CDR2 are MDHEN and SYDVKM. The CDR3 covers 16 residues. V lost 6 bases to trimming and J lost 5 bases, with 17 bases between them. The DNA for the CDR3 is TGTGCCAGCAGCCCCTCTAGGAGGGCAAATAATTCACCCCTCCACTTT. It translates to CASSPSRRANNSPLHF.

The V call is TRBV6-6, the J call TRBJ2-7, with D maybe TRBD2 (6 bases). The CDR3 runs 16 residues. V lost 5 bases and J lost 0, with 17 bases in between. CDR1 and CDR2 from the germline V gene are MNHNY and SVGAGI (reference sequence). CDR3 nucleotide sequence: TGTGCCAGCAGTCCCCCCCGGGGAGGTTCCTCCTACGAGCAGTACTTC. Translated, it gives CASSPPRGGSSYEQYF.